These 26 T cell receptor beta chains originate from one sample sequenced in a study of cytomegalovirus exposure and HLA in healthy donors. The PCR employed 60 Vbeta primers together with 13 Jbeta primers. Clones were sequenced by immunoSEQ multiplex PCR, and TCRdb holds only the in-frame ones, with some missing. The sample has some 200,000 clones, around 75% seen once. Sequenced sample: PBMCs. The receptors derive from a man aged 35 to 55 in good health and CMV-seropositive.

The chain has TRBV11-2 and TRBJ2-3; D might be TRBD2 (5 bases). In germline, CDR1 is SGHAT, CDR2 FQNNGV. Trimming left V 4 bases short and J 2 bases short, with 16 bases between. This CDR3 region has 16 residues. For the CDR3, the DNA is TGTGCCAGCAGCTACCCGGGATTCGGATCCACAGATACGCAGTATTTT. Its protein is CASSYPGFGSTDTQYF.

V is TRBV10-3 and J is TRBJ1-6; D not certain. Looked up from germline, CDR1 is ENHRY and CDR2 is SYGVKD. The V end was cut by 3 bases, the J end by 10 bases, with 7 bases between. CDR3 length: 12 amino acids. The DNA for the CDR3 is TGTGCCATCAGTGAAGGAGAATCACCCCTCCACTTT. Residues: CAISEGESPLHF.

The chain uses TRBV11-2 and TRBJ2-5; D unclear. This CDR3 comprises 12 residues. Trimming took off 6 bases at V and 5 bases at J, with 10 bases between the two ends. The germline gives CDR1 SGHAT, CDR2 FQNNGV. In DNA, the CDR3 is TGTGCCAGCAGAGCTTATATCGAGACCCAGTACTTC. Encoded protein: CASRAYIETQYF.

This chain links TRBV27 with TRBJ2-3, with D possibly TRBD2 on 6 matching bases. The CDR3 runs to 15 residues. Germline V gene data show CDR1 as MNHEY and CDR2 as SMNVEV (reference sequence). V gave up 3 bases and J gave up 4 bases, with 14 bases separating them. The CDR3 sequence: CASSLGGHLPDTQYF. Here the CDR3 DNA reads TGTGCCAGCAGTTTGGGGGGTCACCTTCCAGATACGCAGTATTTT.

The V and J genes are TRBV5-5 and TRBJ1-4, with 8 bases fitting TRBD1. J lost 6 bases, V lost 2 bases, and 12 bases had no gene match. Germline V gene lookup returns CDR1 SGHKS and CDR2 YYEKEE (reference sequence). This CDR3 contains 17 residues. CDR3 sequence (DNA): TGTGCCAGCAGCTTAATCCCCGGACAGGGAGGGGATGAAAAACTGTTTTTT. Translating gives CASSLIPGQGGDEKLFF.

V and J are TRBV6-5 and TRBJ1-1; 12 bases match TRBD1. There are 15 residues in the CDR3. CDR1 is MNHEY, CDR2 SVGAGI, per germline. With 5 bases clipped from V and 4 bases from J, the junction kept 5 bases outside the gene matches. DNA of the CDR3: TGTGCCAGCAGTCCGGGGACAGGGGGCTTCACTGAAGCTTTCTTT. Translated, it gives CASSPGTGGFTEAFF.

This clone has just one count. V usage is TRBV5-1 and J usage is TRBJ2-5; 8 nucleotides match TRBD2. Trimming at V came to 6 bases and at J to 5 bases, leaving 12 bases not matched to a gene. Germline V gives CDR1 SGHRS, CDR2 YFSETQ. This CDR3 region has 15 residues. CDR3 residues: CASMDGGAGVETQYF. CDR3 DNA: TGCGCCAGCATGGACGGGGGGGCTGGGGTTGAGACCCAGTACTTC.

The genes are TRBV18 and TRBJ2-1; 7 bases agree with TRBD2. Germline assignment: CDR1 KGHSH and CDR2 LQKENI. The trim removed 6 bases at V and 14 bases at J, leaving 13 bases unmatched. This CDR3 region has 13 residues. The CDR3 DNA reads TGTGCCAGCTCCACCAAATCCGGGAGCGGGAAGTTCTTC. Its protein product is CASSTKSGSGKFF.

V gene TRBV7-3 combines with J gene TRBJ2-7; TRBD1 agrees at 9 bases. Trimming cost V 2 bases and J 6 bases; bases outside gene matches: 8. The CDR3 sequence is 15 residues long. Looked up from germline, CDR1 is SGHTA and CDR2 is FQGTGA. The CDR3 region has the DNA TGTGCCAGCAGCTTATCAGGGACAGGGCCCGGCGAGCAGTACTTC. It encodes CASSLSGTGPGEQYF.

The sample holds one count of this clone. The CDR3: CASSWYPGRGEKLFF. The CDR3 nucleotides read TGTGCCAGCAGCTGGTATCCGGGAAGAGGCGAAAAACTGTTTTTT. This chain uses TRBV7-6 with TRBJ1-4; D is ambiguous. CDR3 length: 15 residues. V shed 4 bases and J shed 8 bases, with 17 bases lying between them. Germline CDR1 and CDR2: SGHVS and FNYEAQ.

The chain is built from TRBV5-8 and TRBJ2-1, with D possibly matching TRBD1 (7 bases). The CDR3 covers 16 residues. With 2 bases removed from V and 8 bases from J, the gap between germline ends came to 20 bases. Looked up from germline, CDR1 is SGHTS and CDR2 is YDEGEE. The CDR3 DNA is TGTGCCAGCAGCTTTCAAAGGACAGGAGGGTACGATGAGCAGTTCTTC. Amino acids: CASSFQRTGGYDEQFF.

The V and J genes are TRBV4-2 and TRBJ2-2; no definite D call. The CDR3 is 19 amino acids. Looked up from germline, CDR1 is LGHNA and CDR2 is YNFKEQ. V lost 2 bases, J lost 2 bases, and 21 bases lay in between. The CDR3 loop is CASSQKPSVRVLNTGELFF. The CDR3 coding sequence is TGTGCCAGCAGCCAAAAGCCGAGTGTTCGAGTGTTAAACACCGGGGAGCTGTTTTTT.

The chain combines TRBV5-4 with TRBJ2-1, with a tentative D call TRBD2 (5 bases). Trimming left V 2 bases short and J 6 bases short, with 12 bases between. CDR3 length: 14 amino acids. Germline values: CDR1 SGHNT, CDR2 YYREEE (reference sequence). The CDR3 here is CASSFPLEVNEQFF. CDR3 nucleotide sequence: TGTGCCAGCAGCTTCCCCCTGGAGGTCAATGAGCAGTTCTTC.

The chain joins TRBV14 to TRBJ2-1; possibly TRBD2 for D (6 bases). CDR3 length: 17 residues. Trimming removed 4 bases from V and 8 bases from J, with 24 bases in between. The V gene's germline CDR1 is SGHDN and CDR2 FVKESK. The CDR3, as DNA: TGTGCCAGCAGCCCGCCTCGAATTAGCGGTTCCCTCGATGAGCAGTTCTTC. It codes for CASSPPRISGSLDEQFF.

In this sample, this clone turned up once. The chain joins TRBV30 to TRBJ2-7; TRBD2 matches 9 bases. Germline CDR1 reads GTSNPN; CDR2 reads SVGIG (reference sequence). The CDR3 consists of 16 residues. J was trimmed by 1 base and V by 4 bases; bases with no gene match: 11. As DNA, the CDR3 is TGTGCCTGGACTACCACGGAGCGGGGGGTTTCCTACGAGCAGTACTTC. Translating gives CAWTTTERGVSYEQYF.

V usage is TRBV7-2 and J usage is TRBJ2-2; D call uncertain. Trimming stripped 1 base from V and 3 bases from J, with 9 bases between. Germline assignment: CDR1 SGHTA and CDR2 FQGNSA. This CDR3 has 15 residues. The CDR3 nucleotides are TGTGCCAGCAGCTTAGGTGACACTTACACCGGGGAGCTGTTTTTT. As protein: CASSLGDTYTGELFF.

This clone was counted a few times. The chain employs TRBV30 and TRBJ1-1; 7 nucleotides line up with TRBD1. V lost 0 bases and J lost 5; bases outside the gene matches: 6. CDR1 and CDR2 from the germline V gene are GTSNPN and SVGIG (reference sequence). The CDR3 consists of 14 residues. This chain's CDR3 is CAWSVQGQRTEAFF. The CDR3 DNA follows: TGTGCCTGGAGTGTACAGGGACAGAGGACTGAAGCTTTCTTT.

This chain connects TRBV6-5 to TRBJ2-3; D possibly corresponds to TRBD1 (5 bases). The germline V gene encodes CDR1 MNHEY and CDR2 SVGAGI. The CDR3 is 13 amino acids. V lost 8 bases and J lost 2, with 11 bases in between. The CDR3 reads CASRLGLTDTQYF. In DNA form, the CDR3 reads TGTGCCAGCCGCTTGGGGCTCACAGATACGCAGTATTTT.

This clone came up a few times. V is TRBV5-4 and J is TRBJ1-1; no firm D call. Deletions cut 1 base from V and 0 bases from J, with 7 bases between. This CDR3 is 14 amino acids long. Germline V lookup: CDR1 SGHNT, CDR2 YYREEE (reference sequence). CDR3 region: CASSLRLLNTEAFF. CDR3 bases: TGTGCCAGCAGCTTGCGACTGCTGAACACTGAAGCTTTCTTT.

This clone has more than one count but fewer than ten. The V and J genes are TRBV5-4 and TRBJ2-4; TRBD1 matches at 9 bases. The V gene's germline CDR1 is SGHNT and CDR2 YYREEE (reference sequence). The junction had 8 bases not matched to a gene; V was cut back by 0 bases and J by 7 bases. The length of the CDR3 is 16 residues. The CDR3 nucleotides are TGTGCCAGCAGCTTGGGAGGGGACAGGGCGTGGAACATTCAGTACTTC. It is translated as CASSLGGDRAWNIQYF.

In DNA form, the CDR3 reads TGTGCCAGCAGCGCGCGACAGGGCTCTGGAAACACCATATATTTT. Its translation: CASSARQGSGNTIYF. The V call is TRBV9, the J call TRBJ1-3; 7 nucleotides match TRBD1. Germline V gives CDR1 SGDLS, CDR2 YYNGEE. The CDR3 covers 15 residues. Unmatched junction bases numbered 3, after V lost 3 bases and J lost 0 bases.

The chain combines TRBV27 with TRBJ2-2, with 8 positions matching TRBD1. CDR1 is MNHEY, CDR2 SMNVEV, per germline (reference sequence). V dropped 6 bases and J dropped 5; count of bases not matched to a gene: 8. The CDR3 has 15 amino acids. This CDR3 is CASSLRQGRTGELFF. The CDR3 DNA reads TGTGCCAGCAGCCTAAGACAGGGGAGGACCGGGGAGCTGTTTTTT.

V and J are TRBV7-2 and TRBJ2-7, with a possible D match to TRBD1 (5 bases). The germline gives CDR1 SGHTA, CDR2 FQGNSA. This CDR3 has 16 residues. V shed 5 bases and J shed 2 bases, with 19 bases lying between them. The CDR3, as DNA: TGTGCCAGCAGCCTCCCGGCAGGGCAGGATCCCTACGAGCAGTACTTC. This sequence encodes CASSLPAGQDPYEQYF. Supplemented by reference TRBV7-2 and TRBJ2-7, the full variable domain reads GAGVSQSPSNKVTEKGKDVELRCDPISGHTALYWYRQSLGQGLEFLIYFQGNSAPDKSGLPSDRFSAERTGGSVSTLTIQRTQQEDSAVYLCASSLPAGQDPYEQYFGPGTRLTVT.

V gene TRBV18 combines with J gene TRBJ1-4; 7 bases are a match to TRBD1. The germline CDR1 and CDR2 sequences are KGHSH and LQKENI. V shed 0 bases, J shed 6 bases, and the junction held 4 bases outside the gene matches. The CDR3 spans 15 residues. The CDR3 DNA is TGTGCCAGCTCACCACCGACAGGGTTGGATGAAAAACTGTTTTTT. It specifies CASSPPTGLDEKLFF.

V usage is TRBV29-1 and J usage is TRBJ2-4; D possibly corresponds to TRBD2 (6 bases). There are 12 residues in the CDR3. Per the germline V gene, CDR1 is SQVTM and CDR2 is ANQGSEA. Trimming cost V 7 bases and J 3 bases, with 10 bases left between them. CDR3: CSGGAFKNIQYF. CDR3 coding DNA: TGCAGCGGCGGGGCCTTCAAAAACATTCAGTACTTC.

The chain has TRBV7-3 and TRBJ1-2; D ambiguous. Germline V lookup: CDR1 SGHTA, CDR2 FQGTGA. The CDR3 contains 12 residues. The V end lost 5 bases, the J end lost 8 bases, and 12 bases lay between the germline ends. DNA of the CDR3: TGTGCCAGCAGCCTTAGCCCCGGAGGCTACACCTTC. Translating it yields CASSLSPGGYTF.